This paragraph reports one TCR beta chain. Antigen: not known. TCR cDNA, made by 5'RACE template switching, carried an added universal primer site and UMIs. TCRdb reprocessed the 5' RACE reads with MiXCR, giving one entry per CDR3 protein. This sample has more than 350,000 distinct CDR3 sequences; 11% occur once, and the top ten carry more than 15%. The CDR3 loop spans 12 amino acids. V dropped 3 bases and J dropped 4 bases, with 7 bases sitting between them. The sample originates from a study of T cells after yellow fever vaccination. General study points: Abundant clonotypes (contaminants from the bulk population) could be present in FACS-sorted repertoires.

V gene TRBV12-3 or TRBV12-4 combines with J gene TRBJ2-7; D call uncertain. The source is a man between 18 and 35 years old who received the YFV17D yellow fever vaccine. The material sequenced was PBMCs, taken on the day of the first yellow fever vaccination. The CDR3: CASSFGRYEQYF. The DNA of the CDR3 is TGTGCCAGCAGTTTCGGTCGATACGAGCAGTACTTC.